This entry is about one T cell receptor beta chain. The antigen is unknown. The data were produced by immunoSEQ multiplex PCR, yet TCRdb's version contains in-frame clones alone and is incomplete. Among 150,000 or so clones listed, around 90% were seen once. The CDR3 contains 19 residues. The V and J ends lost 3 bases and 3 bases, in that order; junction bases with no gene match: 16. The V gene's germline CDR1 is LNHDA and CDR2 SQIVND (reference sequence). The data stem from a study of T cell responses to AZD1222 COVID-19 vaccine. Study-wide results and caveats: Spike-specific TCR breadth and depth both grew after two AZD1222 doses. Spike-spanning, vaccine-associated CD4 TCRs were dominant at 160-218 and 743-854.

This sample comprised peripheral blood, obtained on day 0 of AZD1222 vaccination. The source is an adult in good health. The chain couples TRBV19 to TRBJ2-1, with 8 bases that match TRBD2. The CDR3 loop reads CASSILPGSGGPLYNEQFF. The CDR3 DNA reads as TGTGCCAGTAGTATCCTCCCAGGGAGCGGGGGCCCTCTCTACAATGAGCAGTTCTTC.